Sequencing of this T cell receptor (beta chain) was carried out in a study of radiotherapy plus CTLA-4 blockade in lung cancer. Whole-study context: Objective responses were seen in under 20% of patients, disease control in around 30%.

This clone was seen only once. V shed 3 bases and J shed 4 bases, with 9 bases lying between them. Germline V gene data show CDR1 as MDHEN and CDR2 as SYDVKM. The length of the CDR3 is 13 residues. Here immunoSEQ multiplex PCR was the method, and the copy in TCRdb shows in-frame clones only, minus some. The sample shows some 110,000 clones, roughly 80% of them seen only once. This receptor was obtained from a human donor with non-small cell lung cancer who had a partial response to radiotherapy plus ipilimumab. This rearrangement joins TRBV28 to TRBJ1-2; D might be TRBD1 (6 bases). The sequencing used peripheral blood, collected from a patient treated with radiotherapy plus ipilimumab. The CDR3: CASSFLDSYGYTF. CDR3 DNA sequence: TGTGCCAGCAGTTTTCTGGACAGCTATGGCTACACCTTC.